This is a list of T cell receptor beta chains from one sample in a study of response to subunit inactivated influenza vaccine. TCRdb used MiXCR to reprocess the RT-PCR reads, holding one entry per CDR3 protein. The table has roughly 650,000 distinct CDR3 sequences, around a sixth seen once. Source: PBMCs from blood, taken 11 to 12 days after vaccination. Receptor source: a man aged 45-60 years who received an inactivated influenza vaccine. Each CDR3 is given with its conserved first and last residue. The D gene is left open where the match is weak. The size entry is marked missing in some rows and otherwise reads once, few, many or a size class.

>TRBJ1-3|NA|TRBV12-3/TRBV12-4|NA
TGTGCCAGCACCGATACAGGAGGTGGAAACACCATATATTTT
CASTDTGGGNTIYF
>TRBJ2-7|few|TRBV28|TRBD2
TGTGCCAGCATCGACGCGGGGGGCGGCGACGAGCAGTACTTC
CASIDAGGGDEQYF
>TRBJ1-2|NA|TRBV29-1|TRBD1
TGCAGCGTTTACCCAATATCGGGACAGGGGGCGCATGGCTACACCTTC
CSVYPISGQGAHGYTF
>TRBJ2-7|NA|TRBV7-2|TRBD2
TGTGCCAGCAGCTTACGGGTAGCGGGAGGATACGAGCAGTACTTC
CASSLRVAGGYEQYF
>TRBJ2-3|NA|TRBV5-1|TRBD2
TGCGCCAGCAGGCCTAGCGGGAGGGACACAGATACGCAGTATTTT
CASRPSGRDTDTQYF
>TRBJ2-3|NA|TRBV5-6|TRBD1
TGTGCCAGCAGCAAATCGACAGGGAGCACAGATACGCAGTATTTT
CASSKSTGSTDTQYF
>TRBJ1-2|NA|TRBV7-8|TRBD1
TGTGCCAGCAGCTCGCCCGGGACAGGCGGGATTCGGAATGGCTACACCTTC
CASSSPGTGGIRNGYTF
>TRBJ2-1|few|TRBV12-3/TRBV12-4|TRBD2
TGTGCCAGCAGTAGACTAGCATCGGCTAATGAGCAGTTCTTC
CASSRLASANEQFF
>TRBJ2-7|few|TRBV15|NA
TGTGCCACCAGAGACCCGGGCAGATACGAGCAGTACTTC
CATRDPGRYEQYF
>TRBJ2-3|few|TRBV6-2/TRBV6-3|TRBD1
TGTGCCAGCAGTTACCTAGGAATGACAGGGGTTGGGCCAGATACGCAGTATTTT
CASSYLGMTGVGPDTQYF
>TRBJ2-5|NA|TRBV28|NA
TGTGCCAGCAGTGCGACGGAAGTCCAAGAGACCCAGTACTTC
CASSATEVQETQYF
>TRBJ2-6|NA|TRBV28|NA
TGTGCCAGCAGTCGTCCCGGGATAGACTCTGGGGCCAACGTCCTGACTTTC
CASSRPGIDSGANVLTF
>TRBJ2-5|NA|TRBV20-1|TRBD1
TGCAGTGCTAGAGATGTCCAGGGGGCGGGAGAGACCCAGTACTTC
CSARDVQGAGETQYF
>TRBJ2-7|NA|TRBV6-2/TRBV6-3|TRBD1
TGTGCCAGCAGTTACGGTCGTGGGGACAGGCTCTCCTACGAGCAGTACTTC
CASSYGRGDRLSYEQYF
>TRBJ1-1|NA|TRBV14|NA
TGTGCCAGCAGTTCTACGGCAAGGACTGAAGCTTTCTTT
CASSSTARTEAFF
>TRBJ2-2|NA|TRBV24-1|TRBD2
TGTGCCACCAGTGACGTCGGGAGGGCCGGAACCGGGGAGCTGTTTTTT
CATSDVGRAGTGELFF
>TRBJ2-1|NA|TRBV7-6|NA
TGTGCCAGCAGCCCTAGGAAGGTTCAGTCCTACAATGAGCAGTTCTTC
CASSPRKVQSYNEQFF
>TRBJ2-1|few|TRBV24-1|NA
TGTGCCACCACAAGTGGTGGAGGGGATGAGCAGTTCTTC
CATTSGGGDEQFF
>TRBJ1-1|few|TRBV18|NA
TGTGCCAGCTCACCGTTGGCCTCGGAAGGCACTGAAGCTTTCTTT
CASSPLASEGTEAFF
>TRBJ2-7|NA|TRBV9|NA
TGTGCCAGCAGCGTAGAAGGGCTTGGGGACGAGCAGTACTTC
CASSVEGLGDEQYF
>TRBJ1-1|few|TRBV5-5|NA
TGTGCCAGCAGGCTGACGCTGAACACTGAAGCTTTCTTT
CASRLTLNTEAFF
>TRBJ2-2|NA|TRBV5-1|TRBD2
TGCGCCAGCAGCTTGGCATCTAGCGGGGGGAACACCGGGGAGCTGTTTTTT
CASSLASSGGNTGELFF
>TRBJ2-1|few|TRBV5-1|NA
TGCGCCAGCAGCTTAGAGCGGCGGTACGGGAATGAGCAGTTCTTC
CASSLERRYGNEQFF
>TRBJ2-7|few|TRBV21-1|NA
TGTGCCAGCAGCAAAGTCCCCAGGACAGAACTCTACGAGCAGTACTTC
CASSKVPRTELYEQYF
>TRBJ2-1|many|TRBV7-3|TRBD2
TGTGCCAGCAGCTTAGGAGCGACTAGCGGGAGGGAGCAGTTCTTC
CASSLGATSGREQFF
>TRBJ2-5|few|TRBV3-1|NA
TGTGCCAGCAGCCAAATAAGGGGCCAAGAGACCCAGTACTTC
CASSQIRGQETQYF
>TRBJ2-5|NA|TRBV4-1|TRBD1
TGCGTCAGCAGCCAGCCGGGACAGGGGTACGAGACCCAGTACTTC
CVSSQPGQGYETQYF
>TRBJ2-5|NA|TRBV4-3|TRBD1
TGCGCCAGCAGCCAAGCCCGAGGACAGGGGTTTTACGAGACCCAGTACTTC
CASSQARGQGFYETQYF
>TRBJ1-2|NA|TRBV4-1|TRBD1
TGCGCCAGCAGCCTCTCCTCGGGACAGCTCTATGGCTACACCTTC
CASSLSSGQLYGYTF
>TRBJ1-2|few|TRBV4-1|TRBD1
TGCGCCAGCAGCCAAACGGCTTCCGCAGGGGGTAACTATGGCTACACCTTC
CASSQTASAGGNYGYTF
>TRBJ2-2|many|TRBV6-2/TRBV6-3|NA
TGTGCCAGCAGTTACCCCGGGGAGCTGTTTTTT
CASSYPGELFF
>TRBJ2-1|NA|TRBV3-1|NA
TGTGCCAGCAGCCAAAAAGTTCGGGCGGTGGTAAATGAGCAGTTCTTC
CASSQKVRAVVNEQFF
>TRBJ2-3|NA|TRBV20-1|NA
TGCAGTGCTACTGGGGGGAGTCCAGATACGCAGTATTTT
CSATGGSPDTQYF
>TRBJ2-2|NA|TRBV10-1|TRBD1
TGCGCCAGCAGTGCGGACAGGTCGACCGGGGAGCTGTTTTTT
CASSADRSTGELFF
>TRBJ2-1|few|TRBV18|TRBD2
TGTGCCAGCTCACCGACTAGCGGGAGTCACTCCTACAATGAGCAGTTCTTC
CASSPTSGSHSYNEQFF
>TRBJ2-3|many|TRBV6-1|TRBD2
TGTGCCAGCAGTGCACTAGCGGGCGAGTGGGATACGCAGTATTTT
CASSALAGEWDTQYF
>TRBJ2-1|few|TRBV5-1|TRBD2
TGCGCCAGCAGCGTAGGGATTAGCGGGGGGGCCCATGAGCAGTTCTTC
CASSVGISGGAHEQFF
>TRBJ2-1|few|TRBV5-1|TRBD1
TGCGCCAGCAGCGCGACGACTACAGGGGATGAGCAGTTCTTC
CASSATTTGDEQFF
>TRBJ1-1|few|TRBV14|NA
TGTGCCAGCAGCCAAGTCCCCCGAGCTAGGCAGTTCACTGAAGCTTTCTTT
CASSQVPRARQFTEAFF
>TRBJ1-3|few|TRBV5-5|NA
TGTGCCAGCAGCTTGGAGTGGGCTGGAAACACCATATATTTT
CASSLEWAGNTIYF
>TRBJ2-1|NA|TRBV18|NA
TGTGCCAGCTCACCAGTCACTCCCTATGAGCAGTTCTTC
CASSPVTPYEQFF
>TRBJ2-2|few|TRBV3-1|NA
TGTGCCAGCAGCCGAGGACTAGGGGGCACCGGGGAGCTGTTTTTT
CASSRGLGGTGELFF
>TRBJ2-3|NA|TRBV11-2|TRBD1
TGTGCCAGCAGCTTAGATTGGGACAGAGGTACGCAGTATTTT
CASSLDWDRGTQYF
>TRBJ2-5|NA|TRBV29-1|NA
TGCAGCGTTGACTCGTTGGGGCTGGAAGAGACCCAGTACTTC
CSVDSLGLEETQYF
>TRBJ1-2|few|TRBV7-2|NA
TGTGCCAGCAGCTCCCACGGGGGAAGGCTGGGCTACACCTTC
CASSSHGGRLGYTF
>TRBJ2-3|few|TRBV9|TRBD2
TGTGCCAGCAGCGCAGGGTTTGGGGCGGGAGAGACAGATACGCAGTATTTT
CASSAGFGAGETDTQYF
>TRBJ2-7|NA|TRBV5-5|TRBD2
TGTGCCAGCAGCTTCGCTAGCGGGCAATCCTACGAGCAGTACTTC
CASSFASGQSYEQYF
>TRBJ2-2|NA|TRBV12-3/TRBV12-4|TRBD1
TGTGCCAGCGGGTTACAACAGGGGGCAGGGAACGGGGAGCTGTTTTTT
CASGLQQGAGNGELFF
>TRBJ2-7|NA|TRBV29-1|NA
TGCAGCGTTGGGATCGAAAGTGTTCGGTACTTC
CSVGIESVRYF
>TRBJ2-7|few|TRBV29-1|TRBD2
TGCAGCGTTGATCTGGCGGGAGACTCCTACGAGCAGTACTTC
CSVDLAGDSYEQYF
>TRBJ2-7|few|TRBV12-3/TRBV12-4|TRBD1
TGTGCCAGCAGTTTAAGGACAGGGGACATCGAGCAGTACTTC
CASSLRTGDIEQYF